The clone carrying this T cell receptor beta chain was observed a few times. The table came from immunoSEQ multiplex PCR; TCRdb's copy has only in-frame clones and leaves some out. The sample shows 150,000 to 200,000 clones, 79% of them seen only once. This specimen comes from a study of blood T cell repertoires in COVID-19. The CDR3 covers 15 residues. After removal of 3 bases from V and 3 bases from J, the junction contained 4 bases not matched to a gene. Germline CDR1 reads SGHTA; CDR2 reads FQGTGA. Specimen: peripheral blood. The source is a man aged 60 to 75 with active or convalescent COVID-19. This sequence joins TRBV7-3 and TRBJ2-2; 7 nucleotides align to TRBD1. The CDR3 DNA reads as TGTGCCAGCAGCTTGACAGGGTCGTACACCGGGGAGCTGTTTTTT. It is translated as CASSLTGSYTGELFF.